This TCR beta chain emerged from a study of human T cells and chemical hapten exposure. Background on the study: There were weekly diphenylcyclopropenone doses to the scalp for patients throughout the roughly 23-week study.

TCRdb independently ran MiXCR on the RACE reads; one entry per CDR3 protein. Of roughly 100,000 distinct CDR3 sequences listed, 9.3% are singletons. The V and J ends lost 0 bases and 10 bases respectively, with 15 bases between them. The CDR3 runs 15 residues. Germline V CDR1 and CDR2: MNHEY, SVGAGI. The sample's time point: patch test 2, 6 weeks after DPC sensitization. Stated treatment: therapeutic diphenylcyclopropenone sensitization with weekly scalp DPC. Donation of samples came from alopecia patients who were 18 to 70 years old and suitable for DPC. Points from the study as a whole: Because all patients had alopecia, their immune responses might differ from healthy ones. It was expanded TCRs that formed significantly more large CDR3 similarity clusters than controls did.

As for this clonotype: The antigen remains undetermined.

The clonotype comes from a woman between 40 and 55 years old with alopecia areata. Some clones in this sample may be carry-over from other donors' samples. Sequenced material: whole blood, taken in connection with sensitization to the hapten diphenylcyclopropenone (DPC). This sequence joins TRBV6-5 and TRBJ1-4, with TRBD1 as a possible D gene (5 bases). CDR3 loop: CASSYSDSPGRKLFF. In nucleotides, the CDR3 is TGTGCCAGCAGTTACTCCGACAGCCCGGGAAGAAAACTGTTTTTT.